This T cell receptor (beta chain) was identified during a study of radiotherapy plus CTLA-4 blockade in lung cancer. Looking at the study overall: Objective responses were seen in about a sixth of patients, disease control in more than 30%. Study results and limitations: Radiotherapy with ipilimumab was followed by blood expansion of tumor-derived clones. Per reports, early blood T cell clone dynamics, plus interferon-beta, forecast response most strongly.

For this clone: The antigen is not known.

Repertoires were generated with immunoSEQ multiplex PCR, while TCRdb's copy carries only in-frame clones and drops some. The sample carries approximately 98,000 clones, roughly four fifths recorded once. Focal radiation with ipilimumab CTLA-4 blockade was given to patients with chemo-refractory metastatic non-small-cell lung cancer. This CDR3 comprises 17 residues. Germline V gives CDR1 SNHLY, CDR2 FYNNEI. V trimming: 5 bases; J trimming: 4 bases; junction bases outside the gene matches: 10. The sample here was peripheral blood, taken from a patient treated with radiotherapy plus ipilimumab. The chain has TRBV2 and TRBJ2-5; 13 positions match TRBD2. The TCR was taken from a human donor with non-small cell lung cancer who had a partial response to radiotherapy plus ipilimumab. Here the CDR3 DNA reads TGTGCCAGCAGTATCCGGACTAGCGGGAGCGGGAGAGAGACCCAGTACTTC. Translated: CASSIRTSGSGRETQYF.